A single TCR beta chain is shown here with its context. Its antigen has not been determined. Qualities for individual bases were not recorded, and no much larger clone is one base off. These data originate in a study of cytomegalovirus exposure and HLA in healthy donors (dated by TCRdb to the late 2010s). Study-wide context: According to an earlier analysis of 587 of the donors, 150 million to 200 million T cells yielded 90 million to 130 million unique TCR beta sequences and approximately 300 Gb of sequence data. Among around 400 genotyped donors of the cohort, an average of approximately 240,000 unique TCR beta nucleotide sequences was sequenced per donor, of which roughly 17% were non-productive. Besides the first cohort of under 700 subjects, a separate validation cohort made up of 120 different subjects was used. In a later analysis, previously published TCR beta repertoires from roughly 710 donors were re-analyzed and high-resolution HLA genotyping was added so that TCR occurrence patterns could be studied. The study aimed to test whether cataloging public T cell receptors could reveal signatures of past pathogen exposure. In a later genetic analysis, genome-wide SNP genotypes for about three fifths of the roughly 670 donors were used, and that subset was treated as a discovery cohort. Of the roughly 400 genotyped donors, less than 90% were placed in the genetic ancestry cluster associated with self-reported Caucasian donors. Typing coverage differed by locus: A, B, C, DRB1 and DQB1 were typed in roughly 620-630 donors, DQA1 in 500 to 550, DPA1 in nearly 610, and DPB1 in just under 490. An early release covering roughly 640 HLA-typed donors comprised about 300 gigabases of sequencing data and around 80 million unique TCR sequences. To predict cytomegalovirus infection status, the study brought together high-throughput TCR immunosequencing, statistical association of individual TCRs with disease status, and machine learning. About 5 DR-DQ haplotypes were handled as single units for association and clustering, since linkage in the cohort was strong. Class I and class II HLA loci were covered by the typing at four-digit resolution. An earlier analysis of around 640 of the donors used high-throughput TCR beta sequencing to judge whether each TCR beta V gene segment behaved as functional or pseudogenic. In the later analysis, no new phenotypic data were used to find candidate immune exposures; instead, reliance was placed on TCR beta sequences and their occurrence across donors. Alongside the repertoire data, information on donor age, sex, ethnicity and CMV serostatus was compiled. Every repertoire in the discovery cohort had been generated on one and the same sequencing platform. The study profiled the T cell repertoires of 550 to 700 subjects by immunosequencing and related them to cytomegalovirus serostatus.

General conclusions and limits of the study: When HLA alleles, especially DR and DQ, strongly co-occurred, attributing TCR associations to individual alleles was difficult. Across donors, most TCR sequences were observed very rarely, whereas some public TCRs were present in many individuals. A further reported finding was that TCR beta sequences accurately predicted the HLA-A and HLA-B alleles for most subjects in the first cohort. Some IMGT-functional V segments, including TRBV6-2 and TRBV6-3, could not be distinguished by the 87-base-pair reads and were therefore excluded. A cluster of highly shared sequence variants was judged likely to represent a technical artifact of the sequencing pipeline. V-gene and J-gene trimming of TCR beta chains was associated with a missense DCLRE1C variant in a later genetic analysis, and the association was replicated in an independent cohort. The authors suggested that the approach could potentially be extended to other disease states and immunological phenotypes. A later analysis found that HLA-associated TCR beta chains were more clonally expanded and had lower generation probabilities than equally common non-associated chains. Roughly uniform sequencing depth across donors was assumed in presence/absence analyses, although this assumption may not hold. A later analysis reported that several top co-occurrence clusters appeared linked to parvovirus B19, influenza, CMV and Epstein-Barr virus. According to a later analysis, TCR association rates differed among HLA loci, with DRB1 alleles showing the most associated TCRs and HLA-C alleles showing the fewest. The study gave a list of about 170 TCR beta chains associated with cytomegalovirus. In an earlier analysis of fewer than 750 of the donors, most TCR beta V segments were observed in productive rearrangements about 90% or about 30% of the time, broadly matching IMGT annotations. The earlier analysis of approximately 560 of the donors excluded some 15 rarely observed V segments, including chromosome 9 orphons, because counts were too low. Because HLA typing was missing for some donors at each locus, association tests included only the typed subset. Specific HLA alleles were associated with 15,000 to 20,000 TCR beta sequences at a false discovery rate of 0.05 in a later analysis. In a later genetic analysis, fewer N-insertions in productive TCRs were reported among donors in an Asian-associated ancestry cluster than the roughly 640-donor mean. A few of the identified cytomegalovirus-associated TCR beta chains were confirmed in vitro to be specific for cytomegalovirus antigens. Most CMV-associated TCR beta chains appeared to be HLA-restricted in a later analysis, and the HLA associations seemed to be driven largely by CMV exposure. In this cohort, only TCR beta chains were sequenced, and detectable features were limited by the absence of alpha or paired-chain data. Cytomegalovirus status was reported to be diagnosed by the classifier with high specificity and sensitivity in both the original and validation cohorts. Linkage disequilibrium might explain the correlated functional status among segregating V segments, but an unknown experimental factor could not be excluded. CMV serostatus was the only immune exposure information available for the cohort.

The cohort consisted of approximately 690 healthy bone marrow donors. At the time of sampling, all cohort members were nominally healthy, though unrecorded immune exposures were likely present. The donor tested CMV seronegative and was one of the 352 seronegative cohort members. Each donor provided a peripheral blood sample, and peripheral blood mononuclear cells were used for TCR beta sequencing. The Qiagen DNeasy Blood Extraction Kit was used to extract genomic DNA from the blood cell samples. V sheds 3 bases and J sheds 7 bases, leaving 16 bases between their ends. There are 14 amino acids in the CDR3, from cysteine to phenylalanine inclusive. Only the CDR3 portion is preserved as DNA: 42 bases, with reading frame beginning at the first base. CDR1 GTSNPN and CDR2 SVGIG were looked up in the germline V gene (reference sequence). The library was generated by the immunoSEQ multiplex PCR assay. For the multiplex PCR, a mixture combining 60 forward primers for TCR Vbeta segments and 13 reverse primers for TCR Jbeta segments was used. Amplification of the CDR3 region of rearranged TCR beta genes was performed with a multiplex PCR assay on genomic DNA. On the Illumina HiSeq System, the amplified TCR beta libraries were sequenced as 87-base-pair reads. In the original analysis: In a later analysis, tens of millions of unique TCR beta chains were counted across the 500 to 700 repertoires, and around 10 million of these chains were shared by at least two donors. A nearest-neighbor algorithm error-corrected the raw reads and collapsed the reads into unique sequences, merging closely related sequences to remove PCR and sequencing errors. V, D and J gene segments were assigned by aligning CDR3 sequences to IMGT reference sequences. For a sequence to be retained, at least a six-nucleotide match to both a V gene segment and a J gene segment was required. A rearrangement counted as productive if the CDR3 had no stop codons and remained in frame with V and J, and every other rearrangement counted as non-productive. CDR3 was defined according to IMGT convention as the region running from the second conserved V-encoded cysteine to the conserved J-encoded phenylalanine. In an earlier analysis of more than 550 of the donors, sequences lacking an unambiguous match to a single V gene segment were excluded. In an earlier analysis of roughly 600 of the donors, a V segment was called functional when productive rearrangements were above 56.7%, and segregating when the standard deviation between donors exceeded 5%. A statistical classification framework was built to diagnose cytomegalovirus status from the catalog of TCR beta chain sequences. In a later analysis, V and J genes were assigned by comparing TCR nucleotide sequences against IMGT/GENE-DB human TR gene sequences. In a later analysis, CDR3 sequences and most-parsimonious VDJ recombination scenarios were assigned using the TCRdist pipeline. In a later analysis, each TCR beta chain was defined by its CDR3 amino acid sequence together with its V-gene family, and reads lacking a unique V-gene family were excluded. In a later analysis, a few hundred highly shared, low-generation-probability nucleotide sequences were removed to address suspected cross-contamination and a sequencing artifact. For each public chain, a later analysis derived a clonal expansion index from normalized ranks of inferred template counts within each repertoire. In a later analysis, generation probabilities were computed using a VDJ recombination model fitted to out-of-frame rearrangements, and the results were checked against IGoR. A later analysis scored TCR-TCR, TCR-HLA and TCR-CMV co-occurrence with hypergeometric tests, applying a repertoire-size bias correction to TCR pairs. A later analysis estimated false discovery rates by permuting HLA or CMV assignments 20 times. In a later analysis, co-occurring TCRs were grouped with DBSCAN, and TCRdist sequence similarity was added when clustering was performed within HLA-allele-positive subsets. Repertoires with fewer than 30,000 or more than 120,000 public chains, plus five repertoires with anomalous nucleotide sharing, were excluded from co-occurrence clustering. TCRdb took over this immuneACCESS table, retaining in-frame rearrangements with V and J assigned. Such tables are incomplete; in checked studies, under half of the missing clones stem from an unresolved V gene, and the remainder is unexplained. From that table come the V and J calls and clone size; the DNA was used to work out D and trimming. A total of 65,000 to 100,000 clones appear in this sample, more than 70% of them only once. Jointly, the top ten make up under 2.5% of the sample.

This TCR was recovered from a man aged 35-49 years in good health and CMV-seronegative. The V gene is TRBV30 and the J gene is TRBJ2-1; the best D guess is TRBD2, with 6 bases matching. Material: PBMCs. The CDR3 amino acid sequence is: CAWRDYRIGNEQFF. In nucleotide form, the sequence is TGTGCCTGGAGGGACTACCGTATTGGAAATGAGCAGTTCTTC. Reference TRBV30 and TRBJ2-1 proteins supply the regions before and after the CDR3; the full variable domain is: SQTIHQWPATLVQPVGSPLSLECTVEGTSNPNLYWYRQAAGRGLQLLFYSVGIGQISSEVPQNLSASRPQDRQFILSSKKLLLSDSGFYLCAWRDYRIGNEQFFGPGTRLTVL.